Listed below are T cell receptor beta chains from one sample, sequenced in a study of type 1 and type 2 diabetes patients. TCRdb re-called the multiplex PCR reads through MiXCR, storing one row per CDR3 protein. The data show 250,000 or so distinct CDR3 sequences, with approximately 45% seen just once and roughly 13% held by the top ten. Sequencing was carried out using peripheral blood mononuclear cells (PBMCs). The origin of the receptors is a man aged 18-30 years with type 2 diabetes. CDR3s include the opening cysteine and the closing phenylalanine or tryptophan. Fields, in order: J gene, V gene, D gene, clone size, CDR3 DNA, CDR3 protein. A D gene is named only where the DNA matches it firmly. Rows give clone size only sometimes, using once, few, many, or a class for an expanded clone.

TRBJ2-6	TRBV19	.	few	TGTGCCAGTAGTATTTGGGGCTATCGTTCCTCTGGGGCCAACGTCCTGACTTTC	CASSIWGYRSSGANVLTF
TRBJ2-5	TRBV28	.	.	TGTGCCAGCAGTTCCGGGCGGTTTGGGCAAACCCAGTACTTC	CASSSGRFGQTQYF
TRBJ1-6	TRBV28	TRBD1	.	TGTGCCAGCAGGGAAGGGGGCAGTAATTCACCCCTCCACTTT	CASREGGSNSPLHF
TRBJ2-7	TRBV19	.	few	TGTGCCAGTAGTCTCTACCCGACTAACAGTTACGAGCAGTACTTC	CASSLYPTNSYEQYF
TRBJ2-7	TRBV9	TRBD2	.	TGTGCCAGCAGTTCACTGGGACTAGACGGCGAGCAGTACTTC	CASSSLGLDGEQYF
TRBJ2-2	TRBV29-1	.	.	TGCAGCGTTAGACAAGGGGACACCGGGGAGCTGTTTTTT	CSVRQGDTGELFF
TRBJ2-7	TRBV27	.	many	TGTGCCAGCAGTTCCGGTATCTCCTACGAGCAGTACTTC	CASSSGISYEQYF
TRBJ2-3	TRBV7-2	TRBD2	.	TGTGCCAGCAGCTTAGGGGTCAGGGGCGGTAGCGGGAGGTCGCAGTATTTT	CASSLGVRGGSGRSQYF
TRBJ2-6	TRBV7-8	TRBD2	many	TGTGCCAGCAGCTCGCTATCGCTGCGGGGGGGCTTCGGGGCCAACGTCCTGACTTTC	CASSSLSLRGGFGANVLTF
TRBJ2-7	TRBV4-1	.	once	TGCGCCAGCAGCCCTTGGACAATTTCCTACGAGCAGTACTTC	CASSPWTISYEQYF
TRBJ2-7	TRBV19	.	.	TGTGCCTGGAGTTGGTACAGGTCTTCCTACGAGCAGTACTTC	CAWSWYRSSYEQYF
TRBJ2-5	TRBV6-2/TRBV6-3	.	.	TGTGCCAGCAGTTATTTGACTCCAGAGACCCAGTACTTC	CASSYLTPETQYF
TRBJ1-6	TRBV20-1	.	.	TGCAGTGCTAGGGGCGGGAACTATAATTCACCCCTCCACTTT	CSARGGNYNSPLHF
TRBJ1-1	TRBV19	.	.	TGTGCCAGTAGTATAGATCCGGGTATGAACACTGAAGCTTTCTTT	CASSIDPGMNTEAFF
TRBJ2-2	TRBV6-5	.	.	TGTGCCAGCAGTCCGACAGGACTGAACACCGGGGAGCTGTTTTTT	CASSPTGLNTGELFF
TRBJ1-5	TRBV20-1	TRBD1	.	TGCAGTGCTGTCCGAGGGGGGGACAGTCAGCACAATCAGCCCCAGCATTTT	CSAVRGGDSQHNQPQHF
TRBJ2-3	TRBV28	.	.	TGTGCCAGTAACCCCTTCGACACAGATACGCAGTATTTT	CASNPFDTDTQYF
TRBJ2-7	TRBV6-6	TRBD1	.	TGTGCCGACAGGGCCCGGGACAGGGTTATCCACGAGCAGTACTTC	CADRARDRVIHEQYF
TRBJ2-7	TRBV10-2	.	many	TGCGCCAGCTCGCATGGGGATCACGAGCAGTACTTC	CASSHGDHEQYF
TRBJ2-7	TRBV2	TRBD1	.	TGTGCCAGCCGGGACAGCTCCTACGAGCAGTACTTC	CASRDSSYEQYF
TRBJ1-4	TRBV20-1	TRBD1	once	TGCAGTGCTCACCGTCGCGGGACAGGGAGTGAAAAACTGTTTTTT	CSAHRRGTGSEKLFF
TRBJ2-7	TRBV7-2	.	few	TGTGCCAGCAGAATGGACGGAAACAATTACGAGCAGTACTTC	CASRMDGNNYEQYF
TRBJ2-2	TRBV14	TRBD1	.	TGTGCCAGCAGCTTGTCACAGGGGTTCGGGGAGCTGTTTTTT	CASSLSQGFGELFF
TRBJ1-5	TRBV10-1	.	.	TGCGCCAGCAGTGAGACGAGGTCGAATCAGCCCCAGCATTTT	CASSETRSNQPQHF
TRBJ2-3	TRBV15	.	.	TGTGCCACCAGCAGTCCATATACGCAGTATTTT	CATSSPYTQYF
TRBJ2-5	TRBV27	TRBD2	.	TGTGCCAGCAGTCCTTCCATAGCGGGAGTAGTGACCCAGTACTTC	CASSPSIAGVVTQYF
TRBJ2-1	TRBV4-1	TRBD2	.	TGCGCCAGCAGCCAGGGTGGACTAGCGGTTTCCTACAATGAGCAGTTCTTC	CASSQGGLAVSYNEQFF
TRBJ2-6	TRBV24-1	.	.	TGTGCTACCAGTGCCGGGACCGCGGTTAGCTCTGGGGCCAACGTCCTGACTTTC	CATSAGTAVSSGANVLTF
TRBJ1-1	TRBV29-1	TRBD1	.	TGCAGCGTATTACAGGGGGACACTGAAGCTTTCTTT	CSVLQGDTEAFF
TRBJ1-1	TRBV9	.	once	TGTGCCAGCAGCCAAGGTTACACTGAAGCTTTCTTT	CASSQGYTEAFF
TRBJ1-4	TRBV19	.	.	TGCAACCACAGGGAGGGGCATGAAAAACTGTCTTTT	CNHREGHEKLSF
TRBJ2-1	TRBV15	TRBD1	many	TGTGCCACCAGCCTTCCAGGGGGAAGTGAACAGTTCTTC	CATSLPGGSEQFF
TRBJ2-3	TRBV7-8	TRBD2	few	TGTGCCAGCAGCGACCCGGGACTAGCGGGAACAGATACGCAGTATTTT	CASSDPGLAGTDTQYF
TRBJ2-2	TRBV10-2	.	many	TGCGCCAGCAGTGGCAGGAACACCGGGGAGCTGTTTTTT	CASSGRNTGELFF
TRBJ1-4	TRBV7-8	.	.	TGTGCCAGCAGCCCGAGGGACGGGGAAAAACTGTTTTTT	CASSPRDGEKLFF
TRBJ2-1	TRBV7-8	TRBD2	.	TGTGCCAGCAACCCGAACGGACTAGCGGGTAGCTCCTACAATGAGCAGTTCTTC	CASNPNGLAGSSYNEQFF
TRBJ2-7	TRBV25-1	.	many	TGTGCCAGCAGTGAATCCGAGCCAACCTACGAGCAGTACTTC	CASSESEPTYEQYF
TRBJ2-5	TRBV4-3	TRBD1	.	TGCGCCAGCAGCCACACTACCGGGACAGGGGGGGAGACCCAGTACTTC	CASSHTTGTGGETQYF
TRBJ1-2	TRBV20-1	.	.	TGCAGTGCGCGCCAGTCCGGGGGAATCTATGGCTACACCTTC	CSARQSGGIYGYTF
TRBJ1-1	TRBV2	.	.	TGTGCCAGCAGGGTGGAACAGGGTTCCACTGAAGCTTTCTTT	CASRVEQGSTEAFF
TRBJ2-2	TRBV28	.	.	TGTGCCAGCAGTTTGCTCCGGAACACCGGGGAGCTGTGTTTT	CASSLLRNTGELCF
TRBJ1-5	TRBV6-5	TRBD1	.	TGTGCCAGCGGACCATCTCCCGACAGGGCAGGTCAGCCCCAGCATTTT	CASGPSPDRAGQPQHF
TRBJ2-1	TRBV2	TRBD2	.	TGTGCCAGCAGTGAAGGACCCCTCTGGCTAGCGGGAGGAAAGAGCCTCTTC	CASSEGPLWLAGGKSLF
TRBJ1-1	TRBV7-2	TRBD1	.	TGTGCCAGCAGCTTGTTCGGGACAGGGCACACTGAAGCTTTCTTT	CASSLFGTGHTEAFF
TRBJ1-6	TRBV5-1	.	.	TGCGCCAGCAGCTTGACGAGAGGTTCACCCCTCCACTTT	CASSLTRGSPLHF
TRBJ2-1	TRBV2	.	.	TGTGCCAGCAGGGTTCGACAGGCCCTAGGGCAGTTCTTC	CASRVRQALGQFF